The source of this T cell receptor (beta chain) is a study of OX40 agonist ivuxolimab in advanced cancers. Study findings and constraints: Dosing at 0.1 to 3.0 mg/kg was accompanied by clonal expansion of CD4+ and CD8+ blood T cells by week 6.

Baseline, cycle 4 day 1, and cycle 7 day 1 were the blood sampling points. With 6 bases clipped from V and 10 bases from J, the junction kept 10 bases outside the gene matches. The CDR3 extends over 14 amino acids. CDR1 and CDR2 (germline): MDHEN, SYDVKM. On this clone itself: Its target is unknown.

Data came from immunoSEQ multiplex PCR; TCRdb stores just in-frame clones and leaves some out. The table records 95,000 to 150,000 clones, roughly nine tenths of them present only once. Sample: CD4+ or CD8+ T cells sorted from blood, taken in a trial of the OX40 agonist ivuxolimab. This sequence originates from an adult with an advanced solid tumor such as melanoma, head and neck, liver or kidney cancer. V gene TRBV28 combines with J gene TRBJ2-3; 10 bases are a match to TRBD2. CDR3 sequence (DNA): TGTGCCAGCAGGAGCGGGGGGGCTTCGGCTTCGCAGTATTTT. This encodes CASRSGGASASQYF.